This entry is about one TCR beta chain. What it binds is not known. The data belong to a study of vaccination and CD4 T cells after COVID-19. Study information: Sample collection from a few convalescent patients took place at day 14 and days 161 to 241 post-vaccination. The study's findings and limits: The median SARS-CoV-2-reactive clonotype number increased from roughly 21 to 40, without statistical significance. Spike mono-reactive status applied to 304 of 307 vaccine-specific clones in convalescent patients.

Specified time point: late sampling 161 to 241 days after vaccination in three convalescent patients. Described treatment: roughly 10-day PBMC culture with coronavirus spike peptide pools or control peptides (ViraFEST assay). With the Oncomine TCR Beta short-read assay, DNA from cultured CD4+ T cells was sequenced. Investigators obtained genomic DNA by extraction from cultured CD4+ T cells. TCRdb recomputed calls from the PCR reads with MiXCR, one row per CDR3 protein. This table has about 24,000 distinct CDR3 sequences, roughly 46% appearing once. Germline trimming cut 4 bases from V and 4 bases from J; bases unmatched to any gene: 14. The length of the CDR3 is 17 residues. CDR1 SGHTA and CDR2 FQGNSA come from the germline V gene.

Sequences were derived from CD4+ T cells from blood, cultured in vitro, sampled about 7 months after SARS-CoV-2 vaccination. This sequence joins TRBV7-2 and TRBJ2-3, with TRBD2 matching 7 bases. This clonotype was obtained from a human donor who had recovered from COVID-19. The CDR3 DNA reads as TGTGCCAGCAGCTCGGGTTGGGGCGGGGGAAGGGCAGATACGCAGTATTTT. Its translation is CASSSGWGGGRADTQYF.